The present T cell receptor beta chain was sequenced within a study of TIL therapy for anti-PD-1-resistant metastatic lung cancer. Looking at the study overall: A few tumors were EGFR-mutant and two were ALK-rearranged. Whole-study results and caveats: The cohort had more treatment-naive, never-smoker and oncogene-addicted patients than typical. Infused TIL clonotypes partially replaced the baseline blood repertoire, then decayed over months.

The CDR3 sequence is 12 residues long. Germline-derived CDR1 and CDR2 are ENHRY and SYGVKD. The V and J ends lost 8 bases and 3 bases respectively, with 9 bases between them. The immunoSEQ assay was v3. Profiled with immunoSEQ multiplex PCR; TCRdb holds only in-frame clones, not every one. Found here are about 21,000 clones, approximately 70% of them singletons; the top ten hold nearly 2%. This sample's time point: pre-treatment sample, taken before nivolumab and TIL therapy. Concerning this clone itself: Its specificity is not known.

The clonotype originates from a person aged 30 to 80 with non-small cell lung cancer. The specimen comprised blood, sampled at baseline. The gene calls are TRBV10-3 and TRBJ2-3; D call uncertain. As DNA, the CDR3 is TGTGCCATCGGCTTTTTGACAGATACGCAGTATTTT. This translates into CAIGFLTDTQYF.